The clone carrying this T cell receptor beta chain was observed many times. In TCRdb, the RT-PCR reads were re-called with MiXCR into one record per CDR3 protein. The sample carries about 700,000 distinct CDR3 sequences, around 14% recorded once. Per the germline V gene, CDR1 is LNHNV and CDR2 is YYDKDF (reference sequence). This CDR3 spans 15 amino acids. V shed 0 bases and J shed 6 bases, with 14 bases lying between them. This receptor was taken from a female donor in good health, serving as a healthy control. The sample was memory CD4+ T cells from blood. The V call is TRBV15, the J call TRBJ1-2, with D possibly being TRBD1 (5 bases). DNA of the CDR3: TGTGCCACCAGCAGAGATGTCGTGGAGGGGCATGGCTACACCTTC. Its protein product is CATSRDVVEGHGYTF.